Listed here are 25 T cell receptor beta chains from one sample, sequenced in a study of glioma-infiltrating T cells after dendritic cell vaccination. The repertoire was sequenced with immunoSEQ multiplex PCR; TCRdb's copy has only in-frame clones and lacks some. Of about 87,000 clones detected, around 90% appear once; the ten largest clones hold more than 3%. The sequencing here drew on blood, taken before dendritic cell vaccination. These receptors were taken from a human donor with glioblastoma.

This chain connects TRBV11-3 to TRBJ2-7; TRBD1 agrees at 8 bases. The germline V gene has CDR1 SGHNT and CDR2 YENEEA. This CDR3 is built from 14 residues. The J segment lost 5 bases and the V segment lost 5 bases, leaving 8 bases of the junction unmatched. CDR3 DNA sequence: TGTGCCAGCAGCCGCCCGGACAGGGCCCACGAGCAGTACTTC. Protein sequence: CASSRPDRAHEQYF.

V gene TRBV7-8 combines with J gene TRBJ2-5, with 10 bases that match TRBD2. Germline CDR1 SGHVS, CDR2 FQNEAQ. J was trimmed by 5 bases and V by 5 bases; bases with no gene match: 2. The CDR3 consists of 13 residues. The CDR3, as DNA: TGTGCCAGCAGCCCGACTAGCGGGGAGACCCAGTACTTC. Translated: CASSPTSGETQYF.

V and J are TRBV6-6 and TRBJ1-2, with 7 bases aligning to TRBD1. Germline V gene sequence: CDR1 MNHNY, CDR2 SVGAGI (reference sequence). The CDR3 extends over 14 amino acids. Germline trimming cut 2 bases from V and 5 bases from J; bases unmatched to any gene: 5. The CDR3 region has the DNA TGTGCCAGCAGTTACACGGGACAGAAATATGGCTACACCTTC. This translates into CASSYTGQKYGYTF.

V is TRBV7-8 and J is TRBJ1-6, with TRBD1 identical over 7 bases. V trimming: 0 bases; J trimming: 9 bases; junction bases outside the gene matches: 11. The germline CDR1 and CDR2 sequences are SGHVS and FQNEAQ. The CDR3 runs to 17 residues. CDR3 region: CASSLASGGQESSPLHF. CDR3 nucleotides: TGTGCCAGCAGCTTAGCCAGTGGAGGACAGGAAAGTTCACCCCTCCACTTT. Full variable domain (outside the CDR3, taken from reference TRBV7-8 and TRBJ1-6): GAGVSQSPRYKVAKRGQDVALRCDPISGHVSLFWYQQALGQGPEFLTYFQNEAQLDKSGLPSDRFFAERPEGSVSTLKIQRTQQEDSAVYLCASSLASGGQESSPLHFGNGTRLTVT.

Notes on this clone: Other DNA sequences from this sample encode an identical CDR3 as well. J is TRBJ1-6 and V is TRBV6-1, with 10 bases aligning to TRBD1. The CDR3 covers 14 residues. CDR1 and CDR2 (germline): MNHNS, SASEGT. The junction had 9 bases not matched to a gene; V was cut back by 6 bases and J by 13 bases. DNA of the CDR3: TGTGCCAGCAGCGCGGACAGGGGGAGATCCCCCCTCCACTTT. Its translation: CASSADRGRSPLHF.

This chain uses TRBV9 with TRBJ2-5; 13 positions agree with TRBD2. CDR1 SGDLS and CDR2 YYNGEE come from the germline V gene. The CDR3 totals 16 residues. After removal of 0 bases from V and 4 bases from J, the junction contained 3 bases not matched to a gene. The DNA for the CDR3 is TGTGCCAGCAGCGTAGGGACTAGCGGGAGATTAGAGACCCAGTACTTC. Residues: CASSVGTSGRLETQYF.

This clone has only one observation. The CDR3 DNA follows: TGTGCCAGCAGGTCCCTAGCGGGAGTGGAAAATGAGCAGTTCTTC. This gives the protein CASRSLAGVENEQFF. The chain is built from TRBV7-9 and TRBJ2-1, with 10 positions matching TRBD2. This CDR3 contains 15 residues. J lost 7 bases, V lost 6 bases, and 9 bases had no gene match. Germline CDR1 SEHNR, CDR2 FQNEAQ (reference sequence). Combining the CDR3 with reference TRBV7-9 and TRBJ2-1 gives the whole variable domain DTGVSQNPRHKITKRGQNVTFRCDPISEHNRLYWYRQTLGQGPEFLTYFQNEAQLEKSRLLSDRFSAERPKGSFSTLEIQRTEQGDSAMYLCASRSLAGVENEQFFGPGTRLTVL.

The CDR3 here is CASRRQGADQPQHF. The CDR3 DNA is TGTGCCAGCAGAAGACAGGGGGCGGATCAGCCCCAGCATTTT. V gene TRBV2 combines with J gene TRBJ1-5, with TRBD1 identical over 10 bases. Germline CDR1 reads SNHLY; CDR2 reads FYNNEI. V lost 6 bases, J lost 5 bases, and 4 bases stayed unmatched. The CDR3 contains 14 residues.

This chain uses TRBV7-6 with TRBJ2-7; 11 bases align to TRBD2. The V segment lost 5 bases and the J segment 2 bases; nucleotides outside the gene matches: 5. Germline V CDR1 and CDR2: SGHVS, FNYEAQ. The CDR3 is 15 residues long. The CDR3 DNA sequence: TGTGCCAGCAGCCCCGGGACTAGCGGAACCTACGAGCAGTACTTC. Protein: CASSPGTSGTYEQYF.

This clone was recorded a few times. The J gene is TRBJ1-2, the V gene TRBV5-1; D ambiguous. Deletions cut 0 bases from V and 0 bases from J, with 6 bases between. Germline assignment: CDR1 SGHRS and CDR2 YFSETQ. CDR3 size: 14 residues. For the CDR3, the DNA is TGCGCCAGCAGCTTGGCCGGGACTAACTATGGCTACACCTTC. It specifies CASSLAGTNYGYTF.

The chain links TRBV6-5 to TRBJ1-2; D is unclear. Germline CDR1 reads MNHEY; CDR2 reads SVGAGI. The V and J ends lost 6 bases and 3 bases respectively, with 11 bases between them. The CDR3 has 13 amino acids. The CDR3: CASRRSPDYGYTF. The CDR3 DNA reads as TGTGCCAGCAGGCGGAGCCCTGACTATGGCTACACCTTC.

The rearrangement links TRBV5-1 to TRBJ2-2, with unresolved D. The germline V gene encodes CDR1 SGHRS and CDR2 YFSETQ. This CDR3 contains 14 residues. V was clipped by 4 bases and J by 2 bases, with 9 bases between them. CDR3 protein: CASSNTANTGELFF. The CDR3 DNA follows: TGCGCCAGCAGCAATACAGCTAACACCGGGGAGCTGTTTTTT.

CDR3 in DNA: TGCGCCAGCAGGTGGAGCGGGATCTACGAGCAGTACTTC. Protein sequence: CASRWSGIYEQYF. The chain has TRBV5-1 and TRBJ2-5, with 7 bases matching TRBD2. The end of the DNA aligns better with TRBJ2-7, so the J call may be wrong. The CDR3 is 13 residues long. Germline V lookup: CDR1 SGHRS, CDR2 YFSETQ.

The V and J genes are TRBV10-3 and TRBJ2-7, with D tentatively TRBD1 (6 bases). V lost 7 bases to trimming and J lost 3 bases, with 19 bases between them. CDR3 size: 15 residues. The germline V gene encodes CDR1 ENHRY and CDR2 SYGVKD. CDR3 sequence: CAITAGTSSFYEQYF. CDR3 sequence (DNA): TGTGCCATCACTGCCGGGACATCGTCCTTCTACGAGCAGTACTTC.

The rearrangement joins TRBV25-1 to TRBJ1-3; D remains ambiguous. V was cut by 3 bases and J by 0 bases, with 6 bases left in between. The CDR3 has 14 residues. Looked up from germline, CDR1 is MGHDK and CDR2 is SYGVNS. The CDR3 loop is CASSEADSGNTIYF. The CDR3 region has the DNA TGTGCCAGCAGTGAGGCGGACTCTGGAAACACCATATATTTT.

This chain connects TRBV18 to TRBJ2-1; 8 positions agree with TRBD2. With V trimmed by 0 bases and J by 6 bases, 10 bases remained unmatched. This CDR3 has 17 amino acids. Per germline, CDR1 KGHSH and CDR2 LQKENI. In DNA form, the CDR3 reads TGTGCCAGCTCACCACCCCTTAGCGGGGCCCCCGGCAATGAGCAGTTCTTC. This encodes CASSPPLSGAPGNEQFF.

J is TRBJ1-4 and V is TRBV5-1; 7 nucleotides agree with TRBD1. This CDR3 is 15 amino acids long. The germline gives CDR1 SGHRS, CDR2 YFSETQ. The V segment lost 0 bases and the J segment 3 bases; nucleotides outside the gene matches: 2. For the CDR3, the DNA is TGCGCCAGCAGCTTGGCAGGGGGTCCTAATGAAAAACTGTTTTTT. This sequence encodes CASSLAGGPNEKLFF.

The gene calls are TRBV6-6 and TRBJ2-7; 12 bases are a match to TRBD2. V shed 5 bases, J shed 6 bases, and the junction held 5 bases outside the gene matches. Germline CDR1 MNHNY, CDR2 SVGAGI (reference sequence). This CDR3 contains 14 residues. The CDR3 bases are TGTGCCAGCAGTGGAAGGACTAGCGGGATCGAGCAGTACTTC. This encodes CASSGRTSGIEQYF.

The chain joins TRBV5-6 to TRBJ1-2; 8 positions match TRBD1. This CDR3 is 14 amino acids long. The germline gives CDR1 SGHDT, CDR2 YYEEEE. V lost 4 bases to trimming and J lost 5 bases; unmatched junction nucleotides: 7. The CDR3 reads CASSHQGAGYGYTF. The CDR3 coding sequence is TGTGCCAGCAGCCATCAGGGGGCCGGGTATGGCTACACCTTC.

The rearrangement uses TRBV21-1 and TRBJ2-3; the D call TRBD2 from the table was never checked on the DNA. TRBV21-1 is an annotated pseudogene. The CDR3 is 14 residues long. The CDR3 region is CASNNRLSTDTQYF. For the CDR3, the DNA is TGTGCCAGCAACAACCGACTTAGCACAGATACGCAGTATTTT.

V gene TRBV11-3 combines with J gene TRBJ2-7; 9 nucleotides match TRBD2. This CDR3 contains 14 residues. The V and J ends lost 5 bases and 0 bases, in that order; junction bases with no gene match: 2. The germline CDR1 and CDR2 sequences are SGHNT and YENEEA. CDR3 nucleotides: TGTGCCAGCAGCCGACTAGCGGACTCCTACGAGCAGTACTTC. This encodes CASSRLADSYEQYF.

The chain joins TRBV7-6 to TRBJ2-5; no reliable D call. The DNA end lines up better with TRBJ2-7; the J call may be wrong. The CDR3 has 15 amino acids. Germline V gene sequence: CDR1 SGHVS, CDR2 FNYEAQ. As DNA, the CDR3 is TGTGCCAGCAGCGCGGTCCAAGGTGGGGCCTACGAGCAGTACTTC. Its translation: CASSAVQGGAYEQYF.

V is TRBV7-3 and J is TRBJ2-7; 7 bases align to TRBD2. J gave up 6 bases and V 5 bases, and 10 bases lay outside the gene matches. The CDR3 has 14 amino acids. Germline CDR1 reads SGHTA; CDR2 reads FQGTGA. CDR3 nucleotide sequence: TGTGCCAGCAGCGCGTCGGGAGGAGGAGGCGAGCAGTACTTC. It codes for CASSASGGGGEQYF.

The rearrangement joins TRBV2 to TRBJ2-7; D is uncertain. The V gene lost 6 bases and the J gene lost 3 bases, with 12 bases spanning the gap. The CDR3 runs 13 residues. Germline CDR1 is SNHLY and CDR2 is FYNNEI. The CDR3 DNA reads as TGTGCCAGCAGCTCGGGTCAAAACTACGAGCAGTACTTC. It is translated as CASSSGQNYEQYF.

The chain links TRBV5-4 to TRBJ1-2; 8 positions agree with TRBD1. The V gene's germline CDR1 is SGHNT and CDR2 YYREEE (reference sequence). CDR3 length: 18 residues. With 3 bases clipped from V and 4 bases from J, the junction kept 17 bases outside the gene matches. The CDR3 loop is CASSSGTGLASQPYGYTF. The CDR3 DNA reads TGTGCCAGCAGCTCCGGGACAGGTTTAGCGAGCCAACCCTATGGCTACACCTTC.